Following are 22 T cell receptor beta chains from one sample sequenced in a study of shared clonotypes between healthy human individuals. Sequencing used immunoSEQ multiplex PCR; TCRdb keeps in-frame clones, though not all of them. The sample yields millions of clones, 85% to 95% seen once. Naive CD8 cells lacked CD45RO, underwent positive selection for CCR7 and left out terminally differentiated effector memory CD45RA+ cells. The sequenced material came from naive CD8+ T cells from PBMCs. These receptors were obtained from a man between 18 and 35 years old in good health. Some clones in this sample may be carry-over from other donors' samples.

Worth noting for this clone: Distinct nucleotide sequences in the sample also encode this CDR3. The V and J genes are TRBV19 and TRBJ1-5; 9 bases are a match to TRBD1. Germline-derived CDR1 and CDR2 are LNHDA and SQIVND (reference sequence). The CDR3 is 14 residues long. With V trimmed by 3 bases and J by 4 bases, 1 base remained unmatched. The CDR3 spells CASSIGTGNQPQHF. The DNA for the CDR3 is TGTGCCAGTAGTATCGGGACAGGGAATCAGCCCCAGCATTTT.

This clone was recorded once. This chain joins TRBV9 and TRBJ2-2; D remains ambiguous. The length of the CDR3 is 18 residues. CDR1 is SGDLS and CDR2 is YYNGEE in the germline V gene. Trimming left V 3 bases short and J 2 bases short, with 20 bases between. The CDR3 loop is CASSAYQVVAPNTGELFF. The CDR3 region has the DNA TGTGCCAGCAGCGCCTACCAGGTCGTTGCGCCAAACACCGGGGAGCTGTTTTTT. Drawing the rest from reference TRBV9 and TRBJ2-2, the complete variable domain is DSGVTQTPKHLITATGQRVTLRCSPRSGDLSVYWYQQSLDQGLQFLIQYYNGEERAKGNILERFSAQQFPDLHSELNLSSLELGDSALYFCASSAYQVVAPNTGELFFGEGSRLTVL.

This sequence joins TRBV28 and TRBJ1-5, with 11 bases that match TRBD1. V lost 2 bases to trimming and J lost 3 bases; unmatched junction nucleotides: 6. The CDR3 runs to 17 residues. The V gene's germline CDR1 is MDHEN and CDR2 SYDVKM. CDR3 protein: CASSLRGTGGDNQPQHF. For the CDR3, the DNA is TGTGCCAGCAGTTTAAGAGGGACAGGGGGGGACAATCAGCCCCAGCATTTT.

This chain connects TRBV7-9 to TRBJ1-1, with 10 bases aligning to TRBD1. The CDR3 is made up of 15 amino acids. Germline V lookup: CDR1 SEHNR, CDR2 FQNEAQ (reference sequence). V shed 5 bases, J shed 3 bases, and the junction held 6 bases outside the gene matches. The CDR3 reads CASSTRDRGDTEAFF. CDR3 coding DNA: TGTGCCAGCAGCACGCGGGACAGGGGAGACACTGAAGCTTTCTTT.

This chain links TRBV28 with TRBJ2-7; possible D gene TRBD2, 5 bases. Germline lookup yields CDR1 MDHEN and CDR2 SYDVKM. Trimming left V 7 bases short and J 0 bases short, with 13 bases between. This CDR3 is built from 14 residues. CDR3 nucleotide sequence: TGTGCCAGCATCCCGGGGTTCGGCTCCTACGAGCAGTACTTC. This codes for CASIPGFGSYEQYF.

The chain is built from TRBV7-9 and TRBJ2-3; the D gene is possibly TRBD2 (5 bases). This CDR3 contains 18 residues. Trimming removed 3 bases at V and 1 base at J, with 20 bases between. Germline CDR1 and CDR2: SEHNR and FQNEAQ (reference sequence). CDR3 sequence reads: CASSLEPWERLGTDTQYF. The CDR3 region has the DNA TGTGCCAGCAGCTTGGAACCCTGGGAGCGGTTGGGCACAGATACGCAGTATTTT. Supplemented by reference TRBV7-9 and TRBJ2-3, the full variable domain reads DTGVSQNPRHKITKRGQNVTFRCDPISEHNRLYWYRQTLGQGPEFLTYFQNEAQLEKSRLLSDRFSAERPKGSFSTLEIQRTEQGDSAMYLCASSLEPWERLGTDTQYFGPGTRLTVL.

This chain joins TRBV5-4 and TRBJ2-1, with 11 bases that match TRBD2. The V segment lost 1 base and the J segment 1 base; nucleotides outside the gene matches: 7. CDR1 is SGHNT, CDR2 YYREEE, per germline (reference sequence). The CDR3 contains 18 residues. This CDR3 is CASSLLASGRSSYNEQFF. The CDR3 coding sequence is TGTGCCAGCAGCTTGCTCGCTAGCGGGAGGTCTTCCTACAATGAGCAGTTCTTC.

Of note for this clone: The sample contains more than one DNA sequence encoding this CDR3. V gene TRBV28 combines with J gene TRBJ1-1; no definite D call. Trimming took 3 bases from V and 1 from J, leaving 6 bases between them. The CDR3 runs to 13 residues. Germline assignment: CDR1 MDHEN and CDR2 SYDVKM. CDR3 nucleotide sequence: TGTGCCAGCAGTTTTAGACCGAACACTGAAGCTTTCTTT. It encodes CASSFRPNTEAFF. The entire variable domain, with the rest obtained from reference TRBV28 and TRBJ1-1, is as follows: DVKVTQSSRYLVKRTGEKVFLECVQDMDHENMFWYRQDPGLGLRLIYFSYDVKMKEKGDIPEGYSVSREKKERFSLILESASTNQTSMYLCASSFRPNTEAFFGQGTRLTVV.

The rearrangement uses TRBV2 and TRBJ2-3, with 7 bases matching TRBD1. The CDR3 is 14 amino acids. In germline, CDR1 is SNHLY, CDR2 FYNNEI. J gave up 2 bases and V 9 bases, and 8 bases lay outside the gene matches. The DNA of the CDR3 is TGTGCCAGGTACTCTACAGGGGACACAGATACGCAGTATTTT. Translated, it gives CARYSTGDTDTQYF.

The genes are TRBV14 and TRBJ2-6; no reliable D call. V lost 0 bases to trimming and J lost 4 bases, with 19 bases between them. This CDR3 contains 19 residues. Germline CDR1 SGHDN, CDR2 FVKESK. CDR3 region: CASSQDVTLHYSGANVLTF. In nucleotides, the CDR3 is TGTGCCAGCAGCCAAGATGTGACTCTCCACTACTCGGGGGCCAACGTCCTGACTTTC.

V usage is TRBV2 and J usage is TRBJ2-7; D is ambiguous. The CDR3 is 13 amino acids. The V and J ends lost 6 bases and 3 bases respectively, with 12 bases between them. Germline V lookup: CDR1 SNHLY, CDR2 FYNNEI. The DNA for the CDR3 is TGTGCCAGCAGGGACCTTAGACACTACGAGCAGTACTTC. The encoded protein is CASRDLRHYEQYF.

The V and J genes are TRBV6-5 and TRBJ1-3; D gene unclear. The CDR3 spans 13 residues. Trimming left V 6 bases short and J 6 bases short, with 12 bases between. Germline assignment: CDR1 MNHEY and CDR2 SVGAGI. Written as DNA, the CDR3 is TGTGCCAGCAGCACGGACGGCACAAACACCATATATTTT. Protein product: CASSTDGTNTIYF.

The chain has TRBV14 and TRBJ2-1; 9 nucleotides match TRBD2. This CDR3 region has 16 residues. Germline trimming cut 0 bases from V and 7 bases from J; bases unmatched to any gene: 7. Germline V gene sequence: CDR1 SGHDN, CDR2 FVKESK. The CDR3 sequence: CASSQEGWLAGNEQFF. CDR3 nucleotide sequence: TGTGCCAGCAGCCAAGAGGGTTGGCTAGCGGGAAATGAGCAGTTCTTC.

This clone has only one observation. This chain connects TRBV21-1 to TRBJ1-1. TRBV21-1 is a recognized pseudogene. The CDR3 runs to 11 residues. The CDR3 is CASSKGQGAFF. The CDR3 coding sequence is TGTGCCAGCAGCAAAGGTCAAGGAGCTTTCTTT.

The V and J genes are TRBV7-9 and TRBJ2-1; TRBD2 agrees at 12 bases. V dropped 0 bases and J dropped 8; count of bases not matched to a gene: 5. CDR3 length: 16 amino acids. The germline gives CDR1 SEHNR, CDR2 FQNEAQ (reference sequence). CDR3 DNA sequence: TGTGCCAGCAGCTTAGCACTAGCGGGAGGTCGGGATGAGCAGTTCTTC. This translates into CASSLALAGGRDEQFF. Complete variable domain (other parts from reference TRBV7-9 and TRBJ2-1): DTGVSQNPRHKITKRGQNVTFRCDPISEHNRLYWYRQTLGQGPEFLTYFQNEAQLEKSRLLSDRFSAERPKGSFSTLEIQRTEQGDSAMYLCASSLALAGGRDEQFFGPGTRLTVL.

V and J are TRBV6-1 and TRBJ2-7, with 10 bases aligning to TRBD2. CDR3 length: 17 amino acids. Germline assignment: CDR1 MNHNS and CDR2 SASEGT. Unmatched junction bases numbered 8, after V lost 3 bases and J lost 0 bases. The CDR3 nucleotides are TGTGCCAGCAGTGAGGGACGGCTAGCGGGAGTCTCCTACGAGCAGTACTTC. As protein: CASSEGRLAGVSYEQYF.

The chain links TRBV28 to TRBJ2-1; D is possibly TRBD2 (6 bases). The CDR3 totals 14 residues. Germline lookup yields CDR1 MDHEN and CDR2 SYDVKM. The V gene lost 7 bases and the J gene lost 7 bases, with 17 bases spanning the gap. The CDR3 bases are TGTGCCAGCATCGGGCTAGCGACTACAAATGAGCAGTTCTTC. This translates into CASIGLATTNEQFF.

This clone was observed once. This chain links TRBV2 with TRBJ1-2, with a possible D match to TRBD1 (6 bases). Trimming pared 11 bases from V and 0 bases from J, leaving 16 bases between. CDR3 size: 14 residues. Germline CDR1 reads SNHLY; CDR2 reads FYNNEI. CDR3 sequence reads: CAGLHPGANYGYTF. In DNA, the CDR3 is TGTGCCGGCTTACACCCAGGGGCTAACTATGGCTACACCTTC.

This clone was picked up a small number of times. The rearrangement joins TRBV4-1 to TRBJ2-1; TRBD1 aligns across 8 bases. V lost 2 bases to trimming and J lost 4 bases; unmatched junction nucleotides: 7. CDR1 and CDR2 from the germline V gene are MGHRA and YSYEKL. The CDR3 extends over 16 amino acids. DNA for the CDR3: TGCGCCAGCAGCCAATTGAGGCAGGGGGCGTACAATGAGCAGTTCTTC. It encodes CASSQLRQGAYNEQFF.

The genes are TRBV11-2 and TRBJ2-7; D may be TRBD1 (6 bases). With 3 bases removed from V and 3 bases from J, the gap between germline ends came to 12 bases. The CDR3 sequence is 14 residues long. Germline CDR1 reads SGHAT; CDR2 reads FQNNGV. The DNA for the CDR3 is TGTGCCAGCAGCTTGGCGCCGGACAGCTACGAGCAGTACTTC. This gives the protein CASSLAPDSYEQYF.

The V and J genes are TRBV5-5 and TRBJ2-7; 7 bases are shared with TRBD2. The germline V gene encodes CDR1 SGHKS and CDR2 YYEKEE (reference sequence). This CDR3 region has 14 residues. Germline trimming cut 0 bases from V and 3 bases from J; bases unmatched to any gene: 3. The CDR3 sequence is CASSLAGGNYEQYF. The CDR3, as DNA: TGTGCCAGCAGCTTGGCCGGGGGGAACTACGAGCAGTACTTC.

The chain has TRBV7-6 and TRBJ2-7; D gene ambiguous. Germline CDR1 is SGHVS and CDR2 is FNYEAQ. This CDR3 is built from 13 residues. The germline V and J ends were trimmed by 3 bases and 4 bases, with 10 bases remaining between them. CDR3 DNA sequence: TGTGCCAGCAGCTTTAAGGGCGCATACGAGCAGTACTTC. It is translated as CASSFKGAYEQYF.